This is a list of T cell receptor beta chains from one sample in a study of blood T cell repertoires in COVID-19. TCRdb's copy holds only in-frame clones and misses some; the assay was immunoSEQ multiplex PCR. The data contain approximately 440,000 clones, 70% to 90% of them singletons. Sequencing was done on a sample of peripheral blood. The origin of the receptors is a woman between 45 and 65 years old with COVID-19, enrolled during active disease. The CDR3 runs from the conserved cysteine through the conserved F or W. A D gene is named only where the DNA matches it firmly. Expanded clones are given a class, and other clones once, few, many or no size at all.

clone size	D gene	V gene	J gene	CDR3 protein	CDR3 DNA
-	TRBD2	TRBV12-3/TRBV12-4	TRBJ2-1	CASSLGVAGSFF	TGTGCCAGCAGTTTAGGGGTAGCGGGGTCGTTCTTC
once	TRBD2	TRBV4-2	TRBJ2-3	CASSLSLSGGADTQYF	TGTGCCAGCAGCCTTAGCCTTAGCGGGGGGGCAGATACGCAGTATTTT
-	-	TRBV6-6	TRBJ1-1	CATTKMNTEAFF	TGTGCCACCACAAAAATGAACACTGAAGCTTTCTTT
-	TRBD1	TRBV5-5	TRBJ1-6	CASSLATGNNSPLHF	TGTGCCAGCAGCTTGGCGACAGGGAATAATTCACCCCTCCACTTT
-	-	TRBV12-5	TRBJ1-4	CASGLTQGHNEKLFF	TGTGCTAGTGGTTTGACACAGGGACATAATGAAAAACTGTTTTTT
-	-	TRBV7-9	TRBJ1-2	CASSSSYGYTF	TGTGCCAGCAGCTCGTCCTATGGCTACACCTTC
-	TRBD2	TRBV6-6	TRBJ2-7	CASSWGGGAAYEQYF	TGTGCCAGCAGTTGGGGCGGGGGGGCCGCCTACGAGCAGTACTTC
-	TRBD1	TRBV4-1	TRBJ1-2	CASSQGPGTGFGYTF	TGCGCCAGCAGCCAAGGTCCCGGGACAGGGTTTGGCTACACCTTC
-	-	TRBV27	TRBJ2-1	CASSLPDSHEQFF	TGTGCCAGCAGCCTACCGGACAGCCATGAGCAGTTCTTC
few	-	TRBV12-3/TRBV12-4	TRBJ1-4	CASRSGWDEKLFF	TGTGCCAGCAGATCAGGGTGGGATGAAAAACTGTTTTTT
-	-	TRBV11-2	TRBJ1-1	CASSPQGYTEAFF	TGTGCCAGCAGCCCCCAGGGGTACACTGAAGCTTTCTTT
-	-	TRBV4-1	TRBJ1-2	CASSQDRASPRGYTF	TGCGCCAGCAGCCAAGATCGCGCCTCCCCCCGGGGCTACACCTTC
-	-	TRBV24-1	TRBJ1-1	CATSDSGDTNTEAFF	TGTGCCACCAGTGATTCTGGGGACACCAACACTGAAGCTTTCTTT
-	-	TRBV19	TRBJ2-3	CASSPAGLATDTQYF	TGTGCCAGTAGTCCGGCGGGGTTGGCCACAGATACGCAGTATTTT
-	-	TRBV11-2	TRBJ2-3	CASSFPRGAADTQYF	TGTGCCAGCAGCTTCCCAAGGGGTGCGGCAGATACGCAGTATTTT
-	-	TRBV29-1	TRBJ2-7	CSVAQGYDEQYF	TGCAGCGTTGCGCAGGGATACGACGAGCAGTACTTC
-	-	TRBV3-1/TRBV3-2	TRBJ1-4	CASSHTGGYEKLFF	TGTGCCAGCAGCCATACCGGGGGTTATGAAAAACTGTTTTTT
-	TRBD1	TRBV19	TRBJ1-2	CASSPATGADGYTF	TGTGCCAGTAGTCCCGCGACAGGGGCGGATGGCTACACCTTC
-	-	TRBV3-1/TRBV3-2	TRBJ1-1	CASSQAAGGTEAFF	TGTGCCAGCAGCCAAGCGGCGGGGGGCACTGAAGCTTTCTTT
-	-	TRBV11-1	TRBJ2-1	CASSLAGGLSNEQFF	TGTGCCAGCAGCTTAGCGGGCGGACTAAGTAACGAGCAGTTCTTC
-	TRBD1	TRBV5-1	TRBJ2-7	CASSLEVRGQGAAYF	TGCGCCAGCAGCTTGGAGGTGAGGGGGCAGGGTGCTGCGTACTTC
-	-	TRBV7-9	TRBJ1-2	CASSSDTGMANYGYTF	TGTGCCAGCAGCTCAGACACAGGGATGGCCAACTATGGCTACACCTTC
-	TRBD1	TRBV25-1	TRBJ2-1	CASSEDRKRSDEQFF	TGTGCCAGCAGTGAGGACAGGAAAAGGAGCGATGAGCAGTTCTTC
-	TRBD2	TRBV29-1	TRBJ2-3	CSVVPVAGADTQYF	TGCAGCGTTGTCCCCGTGGCGGGGGCAGATACGCAGTATTTT
-	TRBD2	TRBV27	TRBJ2-1	CASSTPSRGGSGEQFF	TGTGCCAGCAGTACCCCGTCCCGGGGGGGGTCTGGTGAGCAGTTCTTC
-	-	TRBV19	TRBJ1-2	CASTPTLTYGYTF	TGTGCCAGTACCCCGACTTTGACCTATGGCTACACCTTC
-	-	TRBV13	TRBJ1-1	CASSEMGGGPEAFF	TGTGCCAGCAGCGAAATGGGAGGAGGCCCTGAAGCTTTCTTT
-	-	TRBV7-6	TRBJ2-3	CASSPITRTDTQYF	TGTGCCAGCAGCCCTATAACCCGCACAGATACGCAGTATTTT
-	TRBD2	TRBV30	TRBJ2-5	CAWKVSGGARETQYF	TGTGCCTGGAAGGTTAGCGGGGGGGCCAGAGAGACCCAGTACTTC
-	-	TRBV5-5	TRBJ2-7	CASSDLPRGTSYEQYF	TGTGCCAGCAGCGACCTCCCCCGGGGTACGTCCTACGAGCAGTACTTC
-	-	TRBV6-2/TRBV6-3	TRBJ2-1	CASSYSGPSINEQFF	TGTGCCAGCAGTTACTCTGGCCCTAGTATCAATGAGCAGTTCTTC
once	-	TRBV28	TRBJ1-1	CASSIQGPNTEAFF	TGTGCCAGCAGTATACAGGGACCGAACACTGAAGCTTTCTTT
-	-	TRBV29-1	TRBJ2-1	CSAKGLRGRNEQFF	TGCAGCGCTAAGGGACTCCGGGGGAGGAATGAGCAGTTCTTC
-	TRBD1	TRBV5-1	TRBJ1-1	CASSLETGRTEAFF	TGCGCCAGCAGCTTAGAGACAGGGAGGACTGAAGCTTTCTTT
-	-	TRBV24-1	TRBJ2-7	CATSDSYRDEQYF	TGTGCCACCAGTGATTCTTACAGGGACGAGCAGTACTTC
-	TRBD2	TRBV4-1	TRBJ2-1	CASSQDSGLAGPSGFF	TGCGCCAGCAGCCAAGATTCGGGGCTAGCGGGACCTTCCGGGTTCTTC
-	TRBD1	TRBV9	TRBJ1-6	CASSVDPTGTGFSPLHF	TGTGCCAGCAGCGTAGATCCAACCGGGACAGGGTTCTCACCCCTCCACTTT
-	-	TRBV6-6	TRBJ2-7	CASSYSKGQPYEQYF	TGTGCCAGCAGTTACTCGAAGGGACAACCCTACGAGCAGTACTTC
-	TRBD1	TRBV5-4	TRBJ1-1	CASSLEDRVTEAFF	TGTGCCAGCAGCTTGGAGGACAGGGTCACTGAAGCTTTCTTT
-	TRBD1	TRBV27	TRBJ2-7	CASSLGTGVNYEQYF	TGTGCCAGCAGTTTAGGGACAGGGGTCAACTACGAGCAGTACTTC
-	TRBD2	TRBV24-1	TRBJ2-1	CATSDASGGDEQFF	TGTGCCACCAGTGATGCTAGCGGAGGGGATGAGCAGTTCTTC
-	-	TRBV7-9	TRBJ2-2	CASSPVAGELFF	TGTGCCAGCTCGCCGGTTGCCGGGGAGCTGTTTTTT